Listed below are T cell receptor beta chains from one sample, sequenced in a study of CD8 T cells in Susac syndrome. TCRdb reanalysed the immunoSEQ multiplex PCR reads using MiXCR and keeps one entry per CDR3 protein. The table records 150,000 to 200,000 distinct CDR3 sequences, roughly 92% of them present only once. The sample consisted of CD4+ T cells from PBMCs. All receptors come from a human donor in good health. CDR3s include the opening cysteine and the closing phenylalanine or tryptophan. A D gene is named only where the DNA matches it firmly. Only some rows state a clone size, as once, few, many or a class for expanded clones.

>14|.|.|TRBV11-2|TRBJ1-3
CASSLGGSGNTIYF
TGTGCCAGCAGCTTAGGGGGCTCTGGAAACACCATATATTTT
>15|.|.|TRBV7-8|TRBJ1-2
CASSLALGSNYGYTF
TGTGCCAGCAGCTTAGCGCTGGGCAGTAACTATGGCTACACCTTC
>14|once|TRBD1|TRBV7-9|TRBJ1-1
CASSQQGALTEAFF
TGTGCCAGCAGCCAACAGGGGGCTTTGACTGAAGCTTTCTTT
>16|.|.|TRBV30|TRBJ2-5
CAWSVLFRQAGLTQYF
TGTGCCTGGAGTGTACTGTTCCGGCAGGCCGGTCTAACCCAGTACTTC
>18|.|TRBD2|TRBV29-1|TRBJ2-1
CSVETTSGGPTVYNEQFF
TGCAGCGTTGAAACGACTAGCGGGGGGCCTACGGTATACAATGAGCAGTTCTTC
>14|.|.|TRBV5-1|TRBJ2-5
CASSRQRLQETQYF
TGCGCCAGCAGCAGACAGAGACTCCAAGAGACCCAGTACTTC
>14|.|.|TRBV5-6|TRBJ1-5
CASSLVDPDQPQHF
TGTGCCAGCAGCTTGGTCGACCCAGATCAGCCCCAGCATTTT
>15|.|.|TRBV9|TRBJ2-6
CASSALGSGANVLTF
TGTGCCAGCAGCGCACTGGGGAGTGGGGCCAACGTCCTGACTTTC
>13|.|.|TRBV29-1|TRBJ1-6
CSVVEGHNSPLHF
TGCAGCGTTGTTGAGGGCCATAATTCACCCCTCCACTTT
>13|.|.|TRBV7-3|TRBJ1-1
CASSYPGGTEAFF
TGTGCCAGCAGTTACCCGGGGGGCACTGAAGCTTTCTTT
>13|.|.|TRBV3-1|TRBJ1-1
CASSQDLRTEAFF
TGTGCCAGCAGCCAAGATTTGAGGACTGAAGCTTTCTTT
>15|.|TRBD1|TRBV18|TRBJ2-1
CASSPRQGGYNEQFF
TGTGCCAGCTCCCCTCGACAGGGGGGCTACAATGAGCAGTTCTTC
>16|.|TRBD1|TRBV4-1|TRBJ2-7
CASSQDGGQTSYEQYF
TGCGCCAGCAGCCAAGATGGGGGACAGACCTCCTACGAGCAGTACTTC
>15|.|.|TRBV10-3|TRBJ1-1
CAISDLKGKNTEAFF
TGTGCCATCAGTGACCTCAAGGGAAAGAACACTGAAGCTTTCTTT
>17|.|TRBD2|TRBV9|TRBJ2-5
CASSVGLAGLNQETQYF
TGTGCCAGCAGCGTAGGACTAGCGGGGTTAAACCAAGAGACCCAGTACTTC
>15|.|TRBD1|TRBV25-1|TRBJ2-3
CASSEFRGSTDTQYF
TGTGCCAGCAGTGAATTCAGGGGGAGCACAGATACGCAGTATTTT
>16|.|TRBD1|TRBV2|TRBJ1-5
CASSLPGTGRNQPQHF
TGTGCCAGCAGTCTCCCCGGGACAGGGCGAAATCAGCCCCAGCATTTT